These 24 T cell receptor beta chains came from one sample sequenced in a study of blood T cell repertoires in COVID-19. Sequencing was performed with immunoSEQ multiplex PCR; in TCRdb, only in-frame clones are kept and a portion is missing. The sample lists roughly 53,000 clones, 76% occurring once. The material sequenced was peripheral blood. All receptors derive from a man aged 50-60 years with active or convalescent COVID-19.

This chain connects TRBV18 to TRBJ1-2; the match to TRBD1 covers 7 bases. V shed 3 bases and J 4 bases; nucleotides not matched to a gene: 5. The CDR3 has 14 amino acids. Germline assignment: CDR1 KGHSH and CDR2 LQKENI. CDR3 nucleotide sequence: TGTGCCAGCTCACCCCCGGGACAGCTCTATGGCTACACCTTC. This translates into CASSPPGQLYGYTF.

The chain recombines TRBV5-4 with TRBJ1-3, with a weak D call TRBD1 (5 bases). This CDR3 contains 15 residues. The germline gives CDR1 SGHNT, CDR2 YYREEE (reference sequence). V lost 4 bases and J 4 bases, leaving 15 bases between the germline ends. This chain's CDR3 is CASSPGRGSGNTIYF. The CDR3 DNA is TGTGCCAGCAGCCCAGGGCGGGGCTCAGGAAACACCATATATTTT.

This clone was detected only once. The J gene is TRBJ2-3, the V gene TRBV7-3; a weak D match, TRBD2 (7 bases). The germline gives CDR1 SGHTA, CDR2 FQGTGA. The CDR3 sequence is 14 residues long. Trimming left V 8 bases short and J 0 bases short, with 12 bases between. CDR3 sequence: CASGGGQSTDTQYF. DNA of the CDR3: TGTGCCAGCGGGGGGGGCCAGAGCACAGATACGCAGTATTTT.

V and J are TRBV2 and TRBJ2-7; possibly TRBD1 for D (6 bases). The CDR3 spans 14 residues. Germline V gene lookup returns CDR1 SNHLY and CDR2 FYNNEI. Deletions cut 3 bases from V and 3 bases from J, with 12 bases between. The CDR3 bases are TGTGCCAGCAGTGAGGCAGGGGCACTCTACGAGCAGTACTTC. Its protein is CASSEAGALYEQYF.

The chain links TRBV5-6 to TRBJ1-4, with a weak D call TRBD1 (5 bases). This CDR3 region has 13 residues. Trimming took 6 bases from V and 5 from J, leaving 11 bases between them. From germline, CDR1 is SGHDT and CDR2 YYEEEE. The CDR3 DNA reads as TGTGCCAGCAACGACAGACCAAATGAAAAACTGTTTTTT. Translating it yields CASNDRPNEKLFF.

This clone was picked up a small number of times. The J gene is TRBJ2-5, the V gene TRBV3-1 (or the pseudogene TRBV3-2), with 13 bases aligning to TRBD2. The CDR3 is 16 amino acids. After removal of 1 base from V and 5 bases from J, the junction contained 4 bases not matched to a gene. CDR1 is LGHDT, CDR2 YNNKEL, per germline (reference sequence). The CDR3 here is CASSQGTSGGTETQYF. For the CDR3, the DNA is TGTGCCAGCAGCCAAGGGACTAGCGGGGGAACCGAGACCCAGTACTTC.

The CDR3 bases are TGTGCCAGCAGACCACAGGGGGCAGGCGAGCAGTACTTC. It encodes CASRPQGAGEQYF. This rearrangement joins TRBV2 to TRBJ2-7, with TRBD1 identical over 9 bases. V gave up 6 bases and J gave up 6 bases; unmatched junction bases: 6. Germline lookup yields CDR1 SNHLY and CDR2 FYNNEI. The CDR3 contains 13 residues.

V gene TRBV9 combines with J gene TRBJ2-2, with D hard to call. The V gene lost 4 bases and the J gene lost 7 bases, with 8 bases spanning the gap. The CDR3 is 12 residues long. CDR1 is SGDLS and CDR2 is YYNGEE in the germline V gene. The CDR3 coding sequence is TGTGCCAGCAGCCGGGTTGGCGGGGAGCTGTTTTTT. It encodes CASSRVGGELFF.

As regards this clone: Distinct nucleotide sequences in the sample also encode this CDR3. The CDR3 here is CASSLGTNYGYTF. CDR3 bases: TGTGCCAGCAGTTTAGGGACAAACTATGGCTACACCTTC. The rearrangement joins TRBV12-3 or TRBV12-4 to TRBJ1-2, with D tentatively TRBD1 (5 bases). The V and J ends lost 1 base and 2 bases respectively, with 5 bases between them. The CDR3 sequence is 13 residues long.

This rearrangement joins TRBV6-6 to TRBJ2-5; 9 nucleotides align to TRBD2. CDR1 is MNHNY and CDR2 is SVGAGI in the germline V gene (reference sequence). The CDR3 contains 14 residues. V gave up 7 bases and J gave up 5 bases; unmatched junction bases: 8. This chain's CDR3 is CASTLRGGGETQYF. CDR3 sequence (DNA): TGTGCCAGCACCCTGCGGGGGGGCGGTGAGACCCAGTACTTC.

The genes are TRBV6-5 and TRBJ2-3, with 8 bases fitting TRBD1. CDR3 length: 14 residues. Germline CDR1 and CDR2: MNHEY and SVGAGI. V shed 10 bases and J 2 bases; nucleotides not matched to a gene: 8. For the CDR3, the DNA is TGTGCCACCCTTAAGACAGGGGTCACAGATACGCAGTATTTT. It translates to CATLKTGVTDTQYF.

This clone was detected only a few times. The chain links TRBV7-9 to TRBJ2-7, with no clear D. Germline CDR1 and CDR2: SEHNR and FQNEAQ (reference sequence). Trimming cost V 3 bases and J 5 bases, with 20 bases left between them. This CDR3 spans 16 amino acids. The CDR3 DNA reads TGTGCCAGCAGCTTGCCGGTGGCTGCTAGAGGTCACGAGCAGTACTTC. Translating gives CASSLPVAARGHEQYF.

The J gene is TRBJ1-3, the V gene TRBV7-9, with D unresolved. Trimming removed 6 bases from V and 2 bases from J, with 11 bases in between. The CDR3 runs to 14 residues. Germline V gene lookup returns CDR1 SEHNR and CDR2 FQNEAQ (reference sequence). The CDR3 nucleotides read TGTGCCAGCAGTCCTTTTGTCGCTGGAAACACCATATATTTT. Residues: CASSPFVAGNTIYF.

This chain joins TRBV7-3 and TRBJ2-1; 8 nucleotides agree with TRBD2. This CDR3 has 15 residues. Unmatched junction bases numbered 5, after V lost 5 bases and J lost 2 bases. Germline CDR1 is SGHTA and CDR2 is FQGTGA. DNA for the CDR3: TGTGCCAGCAGCCCCCTAGCGGGTGCCTACAATGAGCAGTTCTTC. Its translation: CASSPLAGAYNEQFF.

This clone was detected a few times. The gene calls are TRBV7-9 and TRBJ2-1; D may be TRBD2 (6 bases). V was shortened by 5 bases and J by 8 bases, with 22 bases between the two germline ends. This CDR3 has 16 amino acids. CDR1 is SEHNR, CDR2 FQNEAQ, per germline (reference sequence). In DNA, the CDR3 is TGTGCCAGCAGCCTCGGTGGGGGGAGGCAGTACGATGAGCAGTTCTTC. It yields the protein CASSLGGGRQYDEQFF.

The rearrangement uses TRBV12-3 or TRBV12-4 and TRBJ2-6, with D unresolved. The CDR3 has 12 amino acids. The V end was cut by 3 bases, the J end by 5 bases, with 2 bases between. CDR3 amino acids: CASSFWANVLTF. The CDR3, as DNA: TGTGCCAGCAGTTTCTGGGCCAACGTCCTGACTTTC.

The chain couples TRBV25-1 to TRBJ2-6; D unclear. Trimming shortened V by 5 bases and J by 3 bases, and 5 bases separated the two germline ends. The CDR3 runs to 13 residues. CDR1 MGHDK and CDR2 SYGVNS come from the germline V gene. CDR3 protein: CASSRVGANVLTF. CDR3 DNA sequence: TGTGCCAGCAGTCGAGTTGGGGCCAACGTCCTGACTTTC.

This clone came up once. This chain connects TRBV20-1 to TRBJ2-5; 11 bases are shared with TRBD2. The CDR3 spans 16 residues. CDR1 DFQATT and CDR2 SNEGSKA come from the germline V gene (reference sequence). V dropped 3 bases and J dropped 9; count of bases not matched to a gene: 15. CDR3 residues: CSASLLAGGISGAQYF. CDR3 DNA: TGCAGTGCTAGTCTTCTAGCGGGGGGCATCTCCGGGGCCCAGTACTTC.

The chain has TRBV9 and TRBJ1-3; D call uncertain. Germline V gives CDR1 SGDLS, CDR2 YYNGEE. V was trimmed by 2 bases and J by 8 bases, leaving 5 bases between them. The CDR3 sequence is 11 residues long. CDR3 coding DNA: TGTGCCAGCAGCGTTGAGGACACCATATATTTT. It yields the protein CASSVEDTIYF.

V gene TRBV15 combines with J gene TRBJ1-2; the D gene is possibly TRBD1 (5 bases). The CDR3 has 13 residues. Germline CDR1 LNHNV, CDR2 YYDKDF (reference sequence). The V and J ends lost 6 bases and 8 bases respectively, with 16 bases between them. CDR3 sequence reads: CATSGGTPGGYTF. As DNA, the CDR3 is TGTGCCACCAGTGGCGGGACCCCTGGGGGCTACACCTTC.

The J gene is TRBJ2-3, the V gene TRBV5-1; tentatively, D is TRBD1 (7 bases). The CDR3 has 17 residues. The germline CDR1 and CDR2 sequences are SGHRS and YFSETQ. Trimming took 4 bases from V and 9 from J, leaving 27 bases between them. As DNA, the CDR3 is TGCGCCAGCAGCAAGGGGGGTGACAGGGATCCTGGATCGACGCAGTATTTT. Encoded protein: CASSKGGDRDPGSTQYF.

V is TRBV7-8 and J is TRBJ2-1; 8 bases match TRBD2. Germline trimming cut 0 bases from V and 4 bases from J; bases unmatched to any gene: 2. Germline V lookup: CDR1 SGHVS, CDR2 FQNEAQ. The CDR3 contains 15 residues. The CDR3 nucleotides are TGTGCCAGCAGCTTAGCGTCTAGCGGGTACAATGAGCAGTTCTTC. Translation: CASSLASSGYNEQFF.

V gene TRBV6-5 combines with J gene TRBJ2-7, with no clear D. Germline CDR1 is MNHEY and CDR2 is SVGAGI. The germline V and J ends were trimmed by 7 bases and 3 bases, with 10 bases remaining between them. The CDR3 has 12 residues. The CDR3 sequence: CASTDLRYEQYF. CDR3 sequence (DNA): TGTGCCAGCACCGACTTACGCTACGAGCAGTACTTC.

In its sample, this clone was seen a few times. The V call is TRBV5-1, the J call TRBJ1-2; D remains ambiguous. The CDR3 is made up of 17 amino acids. Trimming took 2 bases from V and 10 from J, leaving 27 bases between them. Germline CDR1 and CDR2: SGHRS and YFSETQ. CDR3 sequence (DNA): TGCGCCAGCAGCTTTATTCCCCTGGCAGAAGTGTTAGGAGACTACACCTTC. It translates to CASSFIPLAEVLGDYTF.